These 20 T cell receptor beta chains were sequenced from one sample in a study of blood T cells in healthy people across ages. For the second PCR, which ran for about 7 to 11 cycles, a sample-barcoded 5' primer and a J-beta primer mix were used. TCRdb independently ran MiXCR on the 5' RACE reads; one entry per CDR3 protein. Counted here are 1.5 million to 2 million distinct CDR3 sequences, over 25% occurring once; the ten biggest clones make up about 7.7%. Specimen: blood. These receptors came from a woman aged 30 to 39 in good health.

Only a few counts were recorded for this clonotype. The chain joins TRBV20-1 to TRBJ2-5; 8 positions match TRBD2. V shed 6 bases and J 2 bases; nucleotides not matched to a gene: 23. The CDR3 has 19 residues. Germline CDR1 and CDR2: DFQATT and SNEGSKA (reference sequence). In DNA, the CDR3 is TGCAGTGCCCGCGGGGGAGCGGGACTAGTATTTCGGGGGCAAGAGACCCAGTACTTC. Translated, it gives CSARGGAGLVFRGQETQYF.

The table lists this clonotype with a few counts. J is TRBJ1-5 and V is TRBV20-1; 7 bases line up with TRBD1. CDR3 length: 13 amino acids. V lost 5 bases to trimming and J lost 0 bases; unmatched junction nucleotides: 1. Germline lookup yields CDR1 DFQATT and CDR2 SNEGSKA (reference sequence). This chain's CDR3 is CSAGQVSNQPQHF. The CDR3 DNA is TGCAGTGCTGGACAGGTTAGCAATCAGCCCCAGCATTTT.

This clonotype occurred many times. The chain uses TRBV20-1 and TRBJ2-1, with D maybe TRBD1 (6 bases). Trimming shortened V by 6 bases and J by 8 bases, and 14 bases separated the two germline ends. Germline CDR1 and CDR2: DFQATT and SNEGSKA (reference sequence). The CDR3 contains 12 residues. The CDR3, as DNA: TGCAGTGCAAGACAGGATTCCCATGAGCAGTTCTTC. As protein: CSARQDSHEQFF.

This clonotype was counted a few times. DNA for the CDR3: TGCAGTGCCCGCGACAGGGTCGACACCTTC. It encodes CSARDRVDTF. The chain couples TRBV20-1 to TRBJ1-2; 7 bases are a match to TRBD1. CDR1 is DFQATT and CDR2 is SNEGSKA in the germline V gene (reference sequence). The CDR3 sequence is 10 residues long. The junction had 7 bases not matched to a gene; V was cut back by 6 bases and J by 12 bases.

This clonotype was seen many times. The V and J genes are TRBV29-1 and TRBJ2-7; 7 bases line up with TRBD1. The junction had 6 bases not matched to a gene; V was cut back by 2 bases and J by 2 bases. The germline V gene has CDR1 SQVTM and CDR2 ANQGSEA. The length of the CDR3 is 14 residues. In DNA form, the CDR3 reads TGCAGCGTTGAATTTGACAGGGAGCCCTACGAGCAGTACTTC. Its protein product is CSVEFDREPYEQYF.

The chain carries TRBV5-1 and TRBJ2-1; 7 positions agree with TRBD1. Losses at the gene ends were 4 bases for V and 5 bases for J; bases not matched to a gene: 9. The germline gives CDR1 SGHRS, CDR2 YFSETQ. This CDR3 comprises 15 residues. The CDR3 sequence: CASSTRQGRDNEQFF. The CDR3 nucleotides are TGCGCCAGCAGCACTAGACAGGGCAGGGACAATGAGCAGTTCTTC.

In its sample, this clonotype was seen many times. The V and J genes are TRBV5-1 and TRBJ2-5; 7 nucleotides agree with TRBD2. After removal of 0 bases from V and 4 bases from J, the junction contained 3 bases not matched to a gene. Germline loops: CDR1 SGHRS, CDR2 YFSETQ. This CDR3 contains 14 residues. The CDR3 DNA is TGCGCCAGCAGCTTGGCGATAGCGGGAGAGACCCAGTACTTC. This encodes CASSLAIAGETQYF.

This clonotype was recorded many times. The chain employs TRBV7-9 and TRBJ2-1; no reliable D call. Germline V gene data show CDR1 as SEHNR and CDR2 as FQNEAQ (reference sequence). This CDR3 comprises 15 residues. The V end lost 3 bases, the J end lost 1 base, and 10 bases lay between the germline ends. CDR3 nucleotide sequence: TGTGCCAGCAGCTTGAGCATGCTTTCCTACAATGAGCAGTTCTTC. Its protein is CASSLSMLSYNEQFF.

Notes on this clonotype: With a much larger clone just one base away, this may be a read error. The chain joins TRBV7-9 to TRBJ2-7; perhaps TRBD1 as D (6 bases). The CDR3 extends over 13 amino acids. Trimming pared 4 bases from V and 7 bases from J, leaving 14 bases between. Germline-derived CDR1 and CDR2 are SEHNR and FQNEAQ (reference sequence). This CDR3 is CASSSDRHNEQYF. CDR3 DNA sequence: TGTGCCAGCAGCTCGGACAGACACAATGAGCAGTACTTC.

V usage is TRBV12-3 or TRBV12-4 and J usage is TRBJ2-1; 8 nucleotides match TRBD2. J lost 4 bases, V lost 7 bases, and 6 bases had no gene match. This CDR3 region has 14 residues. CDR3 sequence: CASKAASGYNEQFF. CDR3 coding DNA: TGTGCCAGCAAAGCGGCTAGCGGGTACAATGAGCAGTTCTTC.

The chain's CDR3 is CASSLRGRDRKHQPQHF. CDR3 bases: TGTGCCAGCAGTTTACGAGGTCGGGACAGGAAACATCAGCCCCAGCATTTT. This chain connects TRBV28 to TRBJ1-5, with 8 bases fitting TRBD1. Germline CDR1 MDHEN, CDR2 SYDVKM. The CDR3 covers 17 residues. Unmatched junction bases numbered 11, after V lost 2 bases and J lost 5 bases. The full variable domain, in which reference TRBV28 and TRBJ1-5 provide the parts outside the CDR3, is DVKVTQSSRYLVKRTGEKVFLECVQDMDHENMFWYRQDPGLGLRLIYFSYDVKMKEKGDIPEGYSVSREKKERFSLILESASTNQTSMYLCASSLRGRDRKHQPQHFGDGTRLSIL.

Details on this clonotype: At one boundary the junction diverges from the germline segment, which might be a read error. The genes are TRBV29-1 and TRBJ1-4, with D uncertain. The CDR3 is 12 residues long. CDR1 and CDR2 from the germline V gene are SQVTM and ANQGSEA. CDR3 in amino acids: CSAEAANEELFF. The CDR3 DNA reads TGCAGCGCCGAAGCGGCTAATGAAGAACTGTTTTTT. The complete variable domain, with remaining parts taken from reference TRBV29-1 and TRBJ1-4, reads SAVISQKPSRDICQRGTSLTIQCQVDSQVTMMFWYRQQPGQSLTLIATANQGSEATYESGFVIDKFPISRPNLTFSTLTVSNMSPEDSSIYLCSAEAANEELFFGSGTQLSVL.

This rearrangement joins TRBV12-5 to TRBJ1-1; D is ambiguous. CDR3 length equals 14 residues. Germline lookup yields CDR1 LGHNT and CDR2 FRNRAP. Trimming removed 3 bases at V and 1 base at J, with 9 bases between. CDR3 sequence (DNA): TGTGCTAGTGGTTTCGTTACATGGAACACTGAAGCTTTCTTT. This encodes CASGFVTWNTEAFF.

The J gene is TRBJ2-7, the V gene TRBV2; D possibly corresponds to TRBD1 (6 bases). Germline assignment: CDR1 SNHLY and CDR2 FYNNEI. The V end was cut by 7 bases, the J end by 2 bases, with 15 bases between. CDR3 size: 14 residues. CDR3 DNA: TGTGCCAGCATCCCGGACAGTAGAACCTACGAGCAGTACTTC. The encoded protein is CASIPDSRTYEQYF.

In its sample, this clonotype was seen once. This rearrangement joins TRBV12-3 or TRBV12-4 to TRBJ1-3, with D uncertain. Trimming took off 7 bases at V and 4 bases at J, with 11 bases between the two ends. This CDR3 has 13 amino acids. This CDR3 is CASMLRAGNTIYF. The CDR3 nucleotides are TGTGCCAGCATGCTTAGGGCCGGAAACACCATATATTTT.

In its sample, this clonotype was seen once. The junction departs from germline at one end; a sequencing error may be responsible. The CDR3 sequence is CVSSGAKARATQYF. The CDR3 region has the DNA TGTGTCAGCTCGGGGGCGAAGGCAAGAGCAACCCAGTACTTC. The rearrangement uses TRBV28 and TRBJ2-7, with D perhaps given as TRBD1 or TRBD2 (6 bases each). This CDR3 has 14 amino acids. CDR1 is MDHEN and CDR2 is SYDVKM in the germline V gene.

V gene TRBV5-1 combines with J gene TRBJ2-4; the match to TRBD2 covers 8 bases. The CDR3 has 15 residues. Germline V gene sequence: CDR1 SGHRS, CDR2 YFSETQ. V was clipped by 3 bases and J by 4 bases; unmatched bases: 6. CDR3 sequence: CASSSLGGGKNIQYF. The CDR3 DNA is TGCGCCAGCAGCTCCCTCGGGGGGGGTAAAAACATTCAGTACTTC.

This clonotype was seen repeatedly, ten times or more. CDR3 in amino acids: CASSPRPNRASGYTF. CDR3 sequence (DNA): TGTGCCAGCAGCCCACGTCCTAACCGGGCGAGTGGCTACACCTTC. The chain joins TRBV3-1 to TRBJ1-2; D is unresolved. The CDR3 loop spans 15 amino acids. V shed 4 bases and J shed 7 bases, with 19 bases lying between them. Germline V lookup: CDR1 LGHDT, CDR2 YNNKEL (reference sequence). The complete variable domain, with remaining parts taken from reference TRBV3-1 and TRBJ1-2, reads DTAVSQTPKYLVTQMGNDKSIKCEQNLGHDTMYWYKQDSKKFLKIMFSYNNKELIINETVPNRFSPKSPDKAHLNLHINSLELGDSAVYFCASSPRPNRASGYTFGSGTRLTVV.

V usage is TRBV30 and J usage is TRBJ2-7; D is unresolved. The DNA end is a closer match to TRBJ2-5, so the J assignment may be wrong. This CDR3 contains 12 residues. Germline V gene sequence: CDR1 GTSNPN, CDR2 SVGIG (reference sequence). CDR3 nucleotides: TGTGCCTGGAGTCCCCTCGGAGAGACCCAGTACTTC. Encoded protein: CAWSPLGETQYF.

CDR3 loop: CASRRQGRLYGYTF. The CDR3 DNA sequence: TGTGCCAGCAGGAGACAGGGGCGGCTTTATGGCTACACCTTC. The rearrangement joins TRBV6-5 to TRBJ1-2, with 8 bases matching TRBD1. Germline V CDR1 and CDR2: MNHEY, SVGAGI. CDR3 length: 14 amino acids. J lost 5 bases, V lost 6 bases, and 8 bases had no gene match.